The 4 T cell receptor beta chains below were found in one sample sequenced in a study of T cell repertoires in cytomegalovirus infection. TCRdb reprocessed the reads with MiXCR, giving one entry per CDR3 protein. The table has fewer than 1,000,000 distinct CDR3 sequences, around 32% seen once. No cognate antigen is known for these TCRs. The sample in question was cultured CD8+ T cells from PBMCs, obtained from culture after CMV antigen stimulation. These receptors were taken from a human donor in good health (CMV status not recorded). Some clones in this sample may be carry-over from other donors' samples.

CDR3 DNA: TGTGCCAGCAGGATATCGGACGGCACAGATACGCAGTATTTT. Protein: CASRISDGTDTQYF. V is TRBV7-8 and J is TRBJ2-3; D not certain. CDR1 and CDR2 from the germline V gene are SGHVS and FQNEAQ. V was pared by 6 bases and J by 1 base, with 11 bases between. This CDR3 contains 14 residues.

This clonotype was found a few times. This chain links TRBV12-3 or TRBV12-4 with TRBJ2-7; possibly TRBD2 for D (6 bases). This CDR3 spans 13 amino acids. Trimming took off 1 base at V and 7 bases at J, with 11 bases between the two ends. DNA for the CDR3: TGTGCCAGCAGTTTAGGGACTAAAACGGAGCAGTACGTC. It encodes CASSLGTKTEQYV.

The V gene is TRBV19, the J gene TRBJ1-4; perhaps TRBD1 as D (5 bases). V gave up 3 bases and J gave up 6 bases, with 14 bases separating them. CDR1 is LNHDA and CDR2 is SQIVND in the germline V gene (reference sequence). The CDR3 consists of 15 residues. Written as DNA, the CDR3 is TGTGCCAGTAGTATCGTAGGGGTTCGGCATGAAAAACTGTTTTTT. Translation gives CASSIVGVRHEKLFF.

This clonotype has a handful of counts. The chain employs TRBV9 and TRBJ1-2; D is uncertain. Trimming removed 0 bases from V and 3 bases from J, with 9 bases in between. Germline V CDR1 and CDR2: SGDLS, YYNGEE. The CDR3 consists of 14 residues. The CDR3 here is CASSVAGSDYGYTF. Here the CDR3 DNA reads TGTGCCAGCAGCGTAGCGGGGAGTGACTATGGCTACACCTTC.